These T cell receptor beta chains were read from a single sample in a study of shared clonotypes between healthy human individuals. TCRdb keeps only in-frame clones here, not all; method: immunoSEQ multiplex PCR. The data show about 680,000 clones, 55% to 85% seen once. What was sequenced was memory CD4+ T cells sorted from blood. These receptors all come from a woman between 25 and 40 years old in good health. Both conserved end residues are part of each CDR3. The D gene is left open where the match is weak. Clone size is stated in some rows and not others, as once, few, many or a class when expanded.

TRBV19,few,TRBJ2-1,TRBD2,CASSISGRNMGNEQFF,TGTGCCAGTAGTATTAGCGGGAGGAATATGGGAAATGAGCAGTTCTTC
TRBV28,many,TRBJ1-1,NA,CASSWGAENTEAFF,TGTGCCAGCAGTTGGGGCGCGGAGAACACTGAAGCTTTCTTT
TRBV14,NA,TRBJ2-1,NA,CASSQGHSEQFF,TGTGCCAGCAGCCAAGGACACAGTGAGCAGTTCTTC
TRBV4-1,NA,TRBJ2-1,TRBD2,CASSRPTSGRGNEQFF,TGCGCCAGCAGCCGGCCCACTAGCGGGAGGGGGAATGAGCAGTTCTTC
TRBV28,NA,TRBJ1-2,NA,CASNRLGGYTF,TGTGCCAGCAATCGTCTGGGTGGCTACACCTTC
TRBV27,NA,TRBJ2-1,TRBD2,CASKGLAGVEQFF,TGTGCCAGCAAGGGACTAGCGGGAGTCGAGCAGTTCTTC
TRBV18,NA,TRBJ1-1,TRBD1,CASSPRPGDRKTEAFF,TGTGCCAGCTCACCACGGCCTGGGGACAGAAAGACTGAAGCTTTCTTT
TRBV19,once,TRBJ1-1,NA,CASTPQGIVGTEAFF,TGTGCCAGTACTCCCCAGGGGATTGTGGGCACTGAAGCTTTCTTT
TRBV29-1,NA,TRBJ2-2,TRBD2,CSVAPSGEYTGELFF,TGCAGCGTTGCCCCTAGCGGAGAATACACCGGGGAGCTGTTTTTT
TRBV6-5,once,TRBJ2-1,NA,CASSPGSYNEQFF,TGTGCCAGCAGCCCCGGCTCCTACAATGAGCAGTTCTTC
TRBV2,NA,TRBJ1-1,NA,CASAGNMNTEAFF,TGTGCCAGCGCCGGGAACATGAACACTGAAGCTTTCTTT
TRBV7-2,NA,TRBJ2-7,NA,CASSLAPGTDSYEQYF,TGTGCCAGCAGCTTAGCGCCCGGGACCGACTCCTACGAGCAGTACTTC
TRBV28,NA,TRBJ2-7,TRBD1,CASRTTGTALYEQYF,TGTGCCAGCAGGACTACCGGGACAGCGCTGTACGAGCAGTACTTC
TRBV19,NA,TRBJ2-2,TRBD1,CASSWAGGSGLATGELFF,TGTGCCAGTAGTTGGGCAGGGGGCTCCGGCCTAGCAACCGGGGAGCTGTTTTTT
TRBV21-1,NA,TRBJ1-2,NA,CASSKGGGPLRGYTF,TGTGCCAGCAGCAAAGGGGGGGGCCCCCTAAGGGGCTACACCTTC
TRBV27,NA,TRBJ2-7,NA,CASSYSNSYEQYF,TGTGCCAGCAGTTATTCAAACTCCTACGAGCAGTACTTC
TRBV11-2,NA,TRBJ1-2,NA,CASRSDPPYGYTF,TGTGCCAGCAGATCCGATCCTCCCTATGGCTACACCTTC
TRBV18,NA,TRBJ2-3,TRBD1,CASSPRTGSTDTQYF,TGTGCCAGCTCGCCTCGGACAGGCTCGACAGATACGCAGTATTTT
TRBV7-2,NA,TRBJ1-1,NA,CASSLGGAREAFF,TGTGCCAGCAGCTTAGGGGGGGCGCGCGAAGCTTTCTTT
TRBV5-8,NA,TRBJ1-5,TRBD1,CASSLEQGAQPQHF,TGTGCCAGCAGCTTGGAACAGGGGGCCCAGCCCCAGCATTTT
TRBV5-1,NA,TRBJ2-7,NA,CASSSAGEYEQYF,TGCGCCAGCAGCTCCGCCGGCGAATACGAGCAGTACTTC
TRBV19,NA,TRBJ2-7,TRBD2,CASSPRTSGNEQYF,TGTGCCAGTAGTCCTCGGACTAGCGGGAACGAGCAGTACTTC
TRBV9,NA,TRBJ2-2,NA,CASSPKRGEFGTGELFF,TGTGCCAGCAGCCCTAAACGAGGGGAGTTCGGCACCGGGGAGCTGTTTTTT
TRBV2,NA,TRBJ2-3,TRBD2,CASSEGQRDTDTQYF,TGTGCCAGCAGTGAAGGCCAGCGGGACACAGATACGCAGTATTTT
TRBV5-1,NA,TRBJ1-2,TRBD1,CASSPGQGAYGYTF,TGCGCCAGCTCCCCGGGACAGGGGGCCTATGGCTACACCTTC
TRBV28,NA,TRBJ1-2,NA,CASTSRGTGYGYGYTF,TGTGCCAGCACGTCGAGGGGTACAGGGTATGGCTATGGCTACACCTTC
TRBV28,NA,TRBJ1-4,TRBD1,CASSPTGEHEKLFF,TGTGCCAGCAGCCCGACAGGGGAGCATGAAAAACTGTTTTTT
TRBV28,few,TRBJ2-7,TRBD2,CASSQTSGSVEQYF,TGTGCCAGCAGCCAGACTAGCGGGAGTGTCGAGCAGTACTTC
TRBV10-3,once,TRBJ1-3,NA,CAISESRWAPSGNTIYF,TGTGCCATCAGTGAGTCGAGATGGGCCCCCTCTGGAAACACCATATATTTT
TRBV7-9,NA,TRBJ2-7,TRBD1,CASSFPGQGYEQYF,TGTGCCAGCAGCTTTCCGGGACAGGGATACGAGCAGTACTTC
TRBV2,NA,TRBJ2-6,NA,CASDDNSGANVLTF,TGTGCCAGCGATGACAACTCTGGGGCCAACGTCCTGACTTTC
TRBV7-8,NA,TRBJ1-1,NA,CASRGSVMNTEAFF,TGTGCCAGCAGGGGTAGCGTCATGAACACTGAAGCTTTCTTT
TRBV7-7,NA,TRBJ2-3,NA,CASSLGRTDTQYF,TGTGCCAGCAGCTTAGGGCGGACAGATACGCAGTATTTT
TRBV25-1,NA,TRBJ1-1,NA,CASSEPGDWKAFF,TGTGCCAGCAGTGAGCCTGGGGATTGGAAAGCTTTCTTT
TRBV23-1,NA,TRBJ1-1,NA,CASSQRMTAFPLNTEAFF,TGCGCCAGCAGTCAACGTATGACGGCCTTTCCTTTGAACACTGAAGCTTTCTTT
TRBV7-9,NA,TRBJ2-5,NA,CASSSYGGDEETQYF,TGTGCCAGCAGCTCATACGGGGGTGATGAAGAGACCCAGTACTTC
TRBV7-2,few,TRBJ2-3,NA,CASSQRAGTTLDTQYF,TGTGCCAGCAGCCAGCGTGCAGGGACAACTTTAGATACGCAGTATTTT
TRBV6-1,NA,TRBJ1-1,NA,CASSSPGQVNTEAFF,TGTGCCAGCAGCTCCCCGGGACAAGTGAACACTGAAGCTTTCTTT
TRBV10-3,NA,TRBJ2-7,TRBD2,CAITSSGSYEQYF,TGTGCCATCACCTCTAGCGGATCCTACGAGCAGTACTTC
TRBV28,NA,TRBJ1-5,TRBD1,CASSSRWTGPNQPQHF,TGTGCCAGCAGTAGCCGTTGGACAGGGCCTAATCAGCCCCAGCATTTT
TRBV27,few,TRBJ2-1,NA,CASSSWGEPGSYNEQFF,TGTGCCAGCAGTTCCTGGGGGGAGCCGGGCTCCTACAATGAGCAGTTCTTC
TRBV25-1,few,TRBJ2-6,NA,CASSERSSPDSGANVLTF,TGTGCCAGCAGTGAGAGGAGCAGCCCCGACTCTGGGGCCAACGTCCTGACTTTC
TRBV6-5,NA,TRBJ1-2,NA,CASSARGGGYGYTF,TGTGCCAGCAGTGCCCGTGGGGGCGGGTATGGCTACACCTTC
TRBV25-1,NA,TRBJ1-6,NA,CASSESKGPRSPLHF,TGTGCCAGCAGTGAATCAAAGGGTCCACGTTCACCCCTCCACTTT
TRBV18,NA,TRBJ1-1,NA,CASSPYTKNTEAFF,TGTGCCAGCTCACCATATACGAAGAACACTGAAGCTTTCTTT
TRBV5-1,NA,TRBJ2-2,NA,CASSITDNTGELFF,TGCGCCAGCAGCATCACGGACAACACCGGGGAGCTGTTTTTT
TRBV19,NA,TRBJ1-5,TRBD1,CASSMGNRGGQPQHF,TGTGCCAGTAGTATGGGAAACAGGGGAGGACAGCCCCAGCATTTT
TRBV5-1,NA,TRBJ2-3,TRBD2,CASSPGLAGEVDTQYF,TGCGCCAGCAGCCCGGGACTAGCGGGAGAGGTAGATACGCAGTATTTT
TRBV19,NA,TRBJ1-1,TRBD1,CASSPIEGAEGEAFF,TGTGCCAGTAGCCCCATCGAGGGGGCGGAGGGCGAAGCTTTCTTT
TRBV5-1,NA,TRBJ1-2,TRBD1,CASSLTATGGLGYTF,TGCGCCAGCAGCTTAACCGCGACAGGGGGCCTTGGCTACACCTTC
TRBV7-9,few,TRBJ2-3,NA,CASSFEIDTQYF,TGTGCCAGCAGCTTCGAGATAGATACGCAGTATTTT